The 25 T cell receptor beta chains below were found in one sample sequenced in a study of T cells after posttransplantation cyclophosphamide. TCRdb's copy holds only in-frame clones and misses some; the assay was immunoSEQ multiplex PCR. This table holds 37,000 or so clones with no singletons; the top ten claim roughly 5.9%. Input material: PBMCs. These receptors came from a man aged 30 to 45 in good health and a related stem cell transplant donor.

This clone showed up just a few times. The V and J genes are TRBV7-2 and TRBJ1-5; 8 positions match TRBD1. CDR3 length: 16 amino acids. Germline V gene sequence: CDR1 SGHTA, CDR2 FQGNSA. Trimming at V came to 4 bases and at J to 2 bases, leaving 7 bases not matched to a gene. In DNA, the CDR3 is TGTGCCAGCAGCTCAGGGGTGACAGGGGGCAATCAGCCCCAGCATTTT. Protein product: CASSSGVTGGNQPQHF.

The table lists this clone with many counts. Here the CDR3 DNA reads TGTGCCAGCAGCTTGCGTGGCGGGGGGGCGAATGAGCAGTTCTTC. Its protein is CASSLRGGGANEQFF. J is TRBJ2-1 and V is TRBV7-2, with 9 bases lining up with TRBD2. The germline CDR1 and CDR2 sequences are SGHTA and FQGNSA. The CDR3 length is 15 residues. The V gene end was trimmed by 3 bases and the J gene end by 7 bases; junction bases not matched to a gene: 7.

This rearrangement joins TRBV19 to TRBJ2-7; 10 bases agree with TRBD1. Trimming at V came to 2 bases and at J to 6 bases, leaving 7 bases not matched to a gene. Germline CDR1 reads LNHDA; CDR2 reads SQIVND (reference sequence). The CDR3 totals 15 residues. CDR3 residues: CASSIKRQGASEQYF. CDR3 DNA sequence: TGTGCCAGTAGTATAAAACGACAGGGGGCCTCCGAGCAGTACTTC.

The sample holds many counts of this clone. The chain couples TRBV29-1 to TRBJ2-7; the match to TRBD1 covers 9 bases. Unmatched junction bases numbered 11, after V lost 4 bases and J lost 7 bases. CDR1 and CDR2 from the germline V gene are SQVTM and ANQGSEA. The length of the CDR3 is 14 residues. CDR3 sequence (DNA): TGCAGCGTTGTGCCCGGGACAGGGAATTGGGAGCAGTACTTC. Translation: CSVVPGTGNWEQYF.

This clone appeared many times. The chain has TRBV5-4 and TRBJ1-1; unclear D gene. The ends were cut back, 4 bases at V and 2 bases at J, with 15 bases in the middle. This CDR3 has 15 amino acids. CDR1 and CDR2 (germline): SGHNT, YYREEE (reference sequence). The CDR3 protein is CASSPQVGENTEAFF. CDR3 nucleotide sequence: TGTGCCAGCAGCCCTCAGGTAGGAGAAAACACTGAAGCTTTCTTT. The entire variable domain, with the rest obtained from reference TRBV5-4 and TRBJ1-1, is as follows: ETGVTQSPTHLIKTRGQQVTLRCSSQSGHNTVSWYQQALGQGPQFIFQYYREEENGRGNFPPRFSGLQFPNYSSELNVNALELDDSALYLCASSPQVGENTEAFFGQGTRLTVV.

This clone occurred many times. The rearrangement joins TRBV19 to TRBJ1-2; TRBD1 might be the D (5 bases). The CDR3 is 12 amino acids. The germline V gene has CDR1 LNHDA and CDR2 SQIVND (reference sequence). Between the trimmed V and J ends, which lost 10 bases and 4 bases, there was a span of 13 bases. The CDR3: CATLGGPYGYTF. The CDR3 DNA sequence: TGTGCCACCCTCGGGGGTCCCTATGGCTACACCTTC.

Many counts were recorded for this clone. This rearrangement joins TRBV7-9 to TRBJ1-5; D ambiguous. CDR1 and CDR2 from the germline V gene are SEHNR and FQNEAQ (reference sequence). The CDR3 has 14 amino acids. Trimming pared 1 base from V and 4 bases from J, leaving 8 bases between. This CDR3 is CASSLDSGNQPQHF. For the CDR3, the DNA is TGTGCCAGCAGCTTAGACTCCGGGAATCAGCCCCAGCATTTT.

This clone appeared many times. The rearrangement joins TRBV4-1 to TRBJ1-3; possible D gene TRBD1, 5 bases. This CDR3 is 15 amino acids long. The germline V gene encodes CDR1 MGHRA and CDR2 YSYEKL. V lost 1 base to trimming and J lost 4 bases, with 11 bases between them. The CDR3 nucleotides read TGCGCCAGCAGCCAAGGCCGGACAAGGGGAAACACCATATATTTT. Its translation: CASSQGRTRGNTIYF.

In its sample, this clone was seen a few times. The chain is built from TRBV4-3 and TRBJ2-5; 7 positions match TRBD2. Per the germline V gene, CDR1 is LGHNA and CDR2 is YSLEER. The CDR3 is made up of 15 amino acids. V was clipped by 2 bases and J by 0 bases; unmatched bases: 3. CDR3 sequence: CASSQQGGDQETQYF. Written as DNA, the CDR3 is TGCGCCAGCAGCCAACAGGGAGGGGACCAAGAGACCCAGTACTTC.

V and J are TRBV9 and TRBJ2-5; TRBD2 matches 9 bases. Trimming removed 0 bases from V and 4 bases from J; junction bases left unmatched: 4. The CDR3 is made up of 15 amino acids. CDR1 SGDLS and CDR2 YYNGEE come from the germline V gene. The CDR3, as DNA: TGTGCCAGCAGCGTAGGCGGGGGGGCCTTAGAGACCCAGTACTTC. Translating gives CASSVGGGALETQYF.

This clone was detected many times. The V gene is TRBV5-6, the J gene TRBJ2-5; the D gene is possibly TRBD2 (7 bases). The V end lost 3 bases, the J end lost 5 bases, and 11 bases lay between the germline ends. Germline loops: CDR1 SGHDT, CDR2 YYEEEE. The CDR3 loop spans 13 amino acids. CDR3 sequence reads: CASSWGGGETQYF. The CDR3 coding sequence is TGTGCCAGCAGCTGGGGGGGCGGGGAGACCCAGTACTTC.

This clone was counted ten times or more. The rearrangement uses TRBV5-1 and TRBJ2-7; 10 bases fit TRBD1. The CDR3 has 15 residues. CDR1 and CDR2 from the germline V gene are SGHRS and YFSETQ. After removal of 3 bases from V and 4 bases from J, the junction contained 7 bases not matched to a gene. The CDR3 here is CASSSGGTGVYEQYF. The CDR3, as DNA: TGCGCCAGCAGCTCGGGGGGGACAGGGGTATACGAGCAGTACTTC.

This clone was picked up many times. The chain carries TRBV5-1 and TRBJ1-2; weak D call: TRBD1 (6 bases). The CDR3 sequence is 13 residues long. CDR1 and CDR2 (germline): SGHRS, YFSETQ. Trimming shortened V by 3 bases and J by 7 bases, and 13 bases separated the two germline ends. The CDR3 spells CASSSYRDPGYTF. The CDR3, as DNA: TGCGCCAGCAGCTCCTACAGGGATCCTGGCTACACCTTC.

This clone was observed many times. The rearrangement joins TRBV27 to TRBJ2-6; weak D call: TRBD1 (6 bases). V lost 3 bases and J 2 bases, leaving 17 bases between the germline ends. The CDR3 runs to 18 residues. The germline gives CDR1 MNHEY, CDR2 SMNVEV (reference sequence). The CDR3 DNA is TGTGCCAGCAGTTTGGTACAGGGCATCCAAGCTGGGGCCAACGTCCTGACTTTC. Translating it yields CASSLVQGIQAGANVLTF.

In its sample, this clone was seen many times. The rearrangement uses TRBV27 and TRBJ1-5; perhaps TRBD1 as D (6 bases). Germline-derived CDR1 and CDR2 are MNHEY and SMNVEV (reference sequence). The V gene lost 5 bases and the J gene lost 4 bases, with 21 bases spanning the gap. This CDR3 contains 17 residues. CDR3 sequence reads: CASSPYRGRGENQPQHF. In nucleotides, the CDR3 is TGTGCCAGCAGTCCTTACCGGGGCAGGGGAGAGAATCAGCCCCAGCATTTT.

This clone was found many times. Other nucleotide sequences in the sample specify the same CDR3. V gene TRBV7-9 combines with J gene TRBJ2-7; D is possibly TRBD1 or TRBD2 (5 bases each). Germline values: CDR1 SEHNR, CDR2 FQNEAQ (reference sequence). Trimming stripped 1 base from V and 2 bases from J, with 9 bases between. The CDR3 length is 14 residues. CDR3: CASSLGQGAYEQYF. The CDR3 DNA follows: TGTGCCAGCAGCTTAGGGCAGGGAGCCTACGAGCAGTACTTC. Looking up the rest from reference TRBV7-9 and TRBJ2-7 gives the full variable domain: DTGVSQNPRHKITKRGQNVTFRCDPISEHNRLYWYRQTLGQGPEFLTYFQNEAQLEKSRLLSDRFSAERPKGSFSTLEIQRTEQGDSAMYLCASSLGQGAYEQYFGPGTRLTVT.

This clone was seen many times. The chain carries TRBV6-1 and TRBJ2-3; 8 bases map to TRBD2. This CDR3 has 14 amino acids. J gave up 0 bases and V 7 bases, and 3 bases lay outside the gene matches. Germline V gene data show CDR1 as MNHNS and CDR2 as SASEGT. The CDR3 sequence: CASTRGGSTDTQYF. CDR3 coding DNA: TGTGCCAGCACTCGCGGGGGGAGCACAGATACGCAGTATTTT.

This clone has just a few counts. V and J are TRBV11-3 and TRBJ2-2; possible D gene TRBD2, 6 bases. Germline CDR1 is SGHNT and CDR2 is YENEEA. The CDR3 spans 16 residues. Trimming took off 4 bases at V and 0 bases at J, with 12 bases between the two ends. The CDR3 loop reads CASSSGGYSNTGELFF. The DNA of the CDR3 is TGTGCCAGCAGCTCCGGGGGATATTCGAACACCGGGGAGCTGTTTTTT.

This clone showed up many times. This rearrangement joins TRBV2 to TRBJ1-3; D is unclear. Germline-derived CDR1 and CDR2 are SNHLY and FYNNEI. The CDR3 is made up of 14 amino acids. Trimming removed 2 bases from V and 0 bases from J, with 5 bases in between. CDR3 DNA sequence: TGTGCCAGCAGTGAACAGGACTCTGGAAACACCATATATTTT. Translation: CASSEQDSGNTIYF.

This clone was observed at least ten times. This chain links TRBV6-2 or TRBV6-3 with TRBJ2-4; D might be TRBD1 (6 bases). Deletions cut 4 bases from V and 4 bases from J, with 11 bases between. This CDR3 comprises 14 residues. The germline V gene encodes CDR1 MNHEY and CDR2 SVGEGT. The CDR3 region is CASSSGGPKNIQYF. The CDR3 coding sequence is TGTGCCAGCAGTTCTGGGGGCCCTAAAAACATTCAGTACTTC.

This clone was seen ten or more times. This chain uses TRBV6-1 with TRBJ1-5; 10 positions match TRBD1. J gave up 4 bases and V 6 bases, and 6 bases lay outside the gene matches. Germline-derived CDR1 and CDR2 are MNHNS and SASEGT. The CDR3 spans 15 residues. The CDR3 spells CASSDGGQGNQPQHF. The CDR3 region has the DNA TGTGCCAGCAGCGATGGGGGACAGGGGAATCAGCCCCAGCATTTT.

In its sample, this clone was seen many times. The V gene is TRBV4-2, the J gene TRBJ2-3, with 9 bases lining up with TRBD2. Germline V lookup: CDR1 LGHNA, CDR2 YNFKEQ. After removal of 1 base from V and 5 bases from J, the junction contained 4 bases not matched to a gene. The CDR3 spans 15 residues. The CDR3: CASSQAAGGLDTQYF. For the CDR3, the DNA is TGTGCCAGCAGCCAAGCAGCGGGGGGCTTAGATACGCAGTATTTT.

This clone was detected many times. This rearrangement joins TRBV6-5 to TRBJ1-1; D is perhaps TRBD1 (5 bases). Trimming shortened V by 8 bases and J by 1 base, and 11 bases separated the two germline ends. The CDR3 is 13 residues long. CDR1 is MNHEY, CDR2 SVGAGI, per germline. As DNA, the CDR3 is TGTGCCAGCCGCGAAACAGGGAACACTGAAGCTTTCTTT. This codes for CASRETGNTEAFF.

The chain carries TRBV19 and TRBJ2-5, with a tentative D call TRBD1 (6 bases). This CDR3 has 15 residues. Deletions cut 1 base from V and 3 bases from J, with 12 bases between. Germline V gives CDR1 LNHDA, CDR2 SQIVND (reference sequence). For the CDR3, the DNA is TGTGCCAGTAGTATAGCACAGGGTAATGAAGAGACCCAGTACTTC. Its protein is CASSIAQGNEETQYF.

Ten or more counts support this clone. The chain recombines TRBV7-6 with TRBJ1-1, with a possible D match to TRBD1 (5 bases). Germline V gene data show CDR1 as SGHVS and CDR2 as FNYEAQ. The CDR3 loop spans 14 amino acids. With 5 bases removed from V and 1 base from J, the gap between germline ends came to 11 bases. The CDR3 DNA reads TGTGCCAGCAGCCCCTTGCAGGGGAACACTGAAGCTTTCTTT. Translating it yields CASSPLQGNTEAFF.